These T cell receptor beta chains were read from a single sample in a study of shared clonotypes between healthy human individuals. Generated by immunoSEQ multiplex PCR, the TCRdb table keeps only in-frame clones and is missing some. This table holds roughly 700,000 clones, approximately 79% found once. The sequenced sample consisted of memory CD4+ T cells sorted from blood. The receptors here all came from a young woman in good health. The CDR3 runs from the conserved cysteine through the conserved F or W. The order of the fields is J gene, CDR3 length, clone size, V gene, CDR3 protein. For some rows the clone size is stated as once, few or many, or as a class when expanded; others skip it.

>TRBJ1-5|13|NA|TRBV6-5
CASSTDPDQPQHF
>TRBJ2-7|16|NA|TRBV4-1
CASSQERRGAGYEQYF
>TRBJ2-3|14|NA|TRBV27
CASSWPGGFDTQYF
>TRBJ1-5|14|NA|TRBV7-2
CASSFGGSGQPQHF
>TRBJ1-4|15|NA|TRBV6-5
CASKDGGTINEKLFF
>TRBJ2-7|12|few|TRBV30
CAWRQETYEQYF
>TRBJ2-6|18|NA|TRBV27
CASSPTGTVKFGANVLTF
>TRBJ1-5|14|NA|TRBV28
CASSLGGAVQPQHF
>TRBJ2-2|13|many|TRBV6-1
CASPDRNTGELFF
>TRBJ2-1|11|NA|TRBV20-1
CSARLNNEQFF
>TRBJ1-5|13|NA|TRBV27
CASSPQRGQPQHF
>TRBJ1-4|12|NA|TRBV30
CAWRQAGGKLFF
>TRBJ2-1|13|many|TRBV7-2
CASSAYNDNEQFF
>TRBJ2-1|14|NA|TRBV14
CASSRTSGSYEQFF
>TRBJ2-2|20|NA|TRBV30
CACRPRLSSYFLRGTGELFF
>TRBJ1-5|13|NA|TRBV21-1
CASSKALNQPQHF
>TRBJ1-1|12|NA|TRBV9
CASSAPSTEAFF
>TRBJ1-2|15|NA|TRBV7-9
CASSLDAGGSHGYTF
>TRBJ1-1|13|NA|TRBV7-6
CASRFTGNTEAFF
>TRBJ2-3|14|NA|TRBV6-1
CASSALGGASPQYF